One sample yielded the 10 T cell receptor beta chains listed below, sequenced in a study of T cells in Graves' hyperthyroidism and ophthalmopathy. TCR beta CDR3 regions were amplified from RNA. In the first-round RT-PCR of the TCR CDR3, the HTBI primer set was used. TCRdb reprocessed the multiplex PCR reads via MiXCR and lists one record per CDR3 protein. Of 500,000 or so distinct CDR3 sequences in the sample, approximately 17% were seen once. What was sequenced was blood. The receptors derive from a woman under 30 with Graves' ophthalmopathy.

This chain uses TRBV12-3 or TRBV12-4 with TRBJ1-2; 7 nucleotides match TRBD1. The length of the CDR3 is 15 residues. V lost 2 bases, J lost 4 bases, and 7 bases stayed unmatched. CDR3 DNA: TGTGCCAGCAGTTTAATTGGACAGGCCTCCTATGGCTACACCTTC. It is translated as CASSLIGQASYGYTF.

The chain recombines TRBV5-1 with TRBJ2-4; the D gene could be TRBD1 or TRBD2 (5 bases each). The CDR3 is made up of 14 amino acids. With 0 bases removed from V and 7 bases from J, the gap between germline ends came to 11 bases. The germline V gene has CDR1 SGHRS and CDR2 YFSETQ. CDR3 coding DNA: TGCGCCAGCAGCTTGGAGAAGGGACGGAACATTCAGTACTTC. Translated, it gives CASSLEKGRNIQYF. The variable domain in full, completed from reference TRBV5-1 and TRBJ2-4, reads KAGVTQTPRYLIKTRGQQVTLSCSPISGHRSVSWYQQTPGQGLQFLFEYFSETQRNKGNFPGRFSGRQFSNSRSEMNVSTLELGDSALYLCASSLEKGRNIQYFGAGTRLSVL.

This clonotype was recorded at least ten times. V and J are TRBV11-3 and TRBJ2-3, with D possibly TRBD2 on 6 matching bases. V was clipped by 5 bases and J by 6 bases, with 15 bases between them. The CDR3 length is 14 residues. Germline CDR1 is SGHNT and CDR2 is YENEEA. The CDR3 coding sequence is TGTGCCAGCAGCCCAGGAGGGATTGGGGATACGCAGTATTTT. Residues: CASSPGGIGDTQYF. The whole variable domain, remainder taken from reference TRBV11-3 and TRBJ2-3, is EAGVVQSPRYKIIEKKQPVAFWCNPISGHNTLYWYLQNLGQGPELLIRYENEEAVDDSQLPKDRFSAERLKGVDSTLKIQPAELGDSAVYLCASSPGGIGDTQYFGPGTRLTVL.

Notes on this clonotype: A much larger clone lies one base from this, so it may be a read error. The gene calls are TRBV6-2 or TRBV6-3 and TRBJ1-6; no firm D call. Germline CDR1 MNHEY, CDR2 SVGEGT. This CDR3 region has 13 residues. CDR3 in DNA: TGTGCCGGCAGTGACGGGAGAAATTCACCCCTCCACTTT. It translates to CAGSDGRNSPLHF.

This clonotype has only a few counts. The V gene is TRBV5-5, the J gene TRBJ2-7, with TRBD1 matching 8 bases. Germline assignment: CDR1 SGHKS and CDR2 YYEKEE (reference sequence). J lost 4 bases, V lost 3 bases, and 9 bases had no gene match. This CDR3 spans 15 amino acids. The CDR3 sequence: CASSSSGQAGYEQYF. The CDR3 DNA follows: TGTGCCAGCAGCTCCTCGGGACAGGCCGGATACGAGCAGTACTTC. Complete variable domain (other parts from reference TRBV5-5 and TRBJ2-7): DAGVTQSPTHLIKTRGQQVTLRCSPISGHKSVSWYQQVLGQGPQFIFQYYEKEERGRGNFPDRFSARQFPNYSSELNVNALLLGDSALYLCASSSSGQAGYEQYFGPGTRLTVT.

This clonotype was detected ten times or more. This rearrangement joins TRBV2 to TRBJ1-2; 11 bases are a match to TRBD1. The CDR3 covers 17 residues. CDR1 and CDR2 (germline): SNHLY, FYNNEI. The trim removed 2 bases at V and 3 bases at J, leaving 8 bases unmatched. The CDR3 sequence is CASSETGTGGLDYGYTF. CDR3 in DNA: TGTGCCAGCAGTGAAACCGGGACAGGGGGGTTAGACTATGGCTACACCTTC.

This clonotype turned up a few times. It may be a read error: a sequence one base away is much more abundant. V gene TRBV11-2 combines with J gene TRBJ1-4; D may be TRBD1 (5 bases). This CDR3 spans 14 amino acids. In germline, CDR1 is SGHAT, CDR2 FQNNGV. Trimming left V 4 bases short and J 8 bases short, with 14 bases between. The CDR3 loop reads CASSSSRAREKLFF. CDR3 sequence (DNA): TGTGCCAGCAGCTCTTCCAGGGCGAGAGAAAAACTGTTTTTT.

This clonotype appeared many times. V and J are TRBV28 and TRBJ2-7, with TRBD1 matching over 7 bases. The CDR3 is 16 amino acids. V dropped 9 bases and J dropped 4; count of bases not matched to a gene: 18. CDR1 and CDR2 (germline): MDHEN, SYDVKM. CDR3 coding DNA: TGTGCCAGTCTACCGCACGGACAGGTTTCATCTTACGAGCAGTACTTC. It yields the protein CASLPHGQVSSYEQYF.

Comment on this clonotype: This clone may be a read error of a much larger clone one base away. The chain links TRBV6-1 to TRBJ2-1; weak D call: TRBD1 (5 bases). The germline V gene has CDR1 MNHNS and CDR2 SASEGT. The length of the CDR3 is 15 residues. CDR3 coding DNA: TGTGCCAGCAGTCGTCGACAGAGCTCCTACAATGAGCAGCTCTTC. Translation: CASSRRQSSYNEQLF.

This sequence joins TRBV9 and TRBJ1-6; 7 positions match TRBD1. V lost 3 bases to trimming and J lost 12 bases; unmatched junction nucleotides: 9. The length of the CDR3 is 14 residues. Germline values: CDR1 SGDLS, CDR2 YYNGEE. DNA of the CDR3: TGTGCCAGCAGCGGTCGGGACAGCCAGGAACCCCTCCACTTT. Translation: CASSGRDSQEPLHF. The whole variable domain, filled in from reference TRBV9 and TRBJ1-6, reads DSGVTQTPKHLITATGQRVTLRCSPRSGDLSVYWYQQSLDQGLQFLIQYYNGEERAKGNILERFSAQQFPDLHSELNLSSLELGDSALYFCASSGRDSQEPLHFGNGTRLTVT.